This T cell receptor beta chain was found in a study of blood T cell repertoires in COVID-19. Study as a whole: Acute and convalescent COVID-19 samples came from the United States, Italy and Spain. T cells, B-cell-depleted T cells, or PBMCs supplied cDNA or gDNA.

Source study methods: Scientists estimated how many nucleated cells there were by amplifying reference gene primers. TCRdb's copy holds only in-frame clones and misses some; the assay was immunoSEQ multiplex PCR. V, J and clone size reflect that table, while D and trimming were determined from the DNA. Here the sample spans under 75,000 clones, about 81% being singletons. The CDR3 has 14 amino acids. Germline CDR1 is SGHTA and CDR2 is FQGTGA. With 5 bases clipped from V and 6 bases from J, the junction kept 10 bases outside the gene matches. The sequenced material came from peripheral blood. This chain uses TRBV7-3 with TRBJ2-7; 7 positions match TRBD1. This receptor was obtained from a man aged 80 or over with acute or convalescent COVID-19. The CDR3 DNA is TGTGCCAGCAGCGCAGGGACAGAAGGGAGCGAGCAGTACTTC. Residues: CASSAGTEGSEQYF.